The T cell receptor beta chain described here comes from a study of blood T cell repertoires in COVID-19 (dated by TCRdb to 2020 to 2022). With respect to the entire study: Samples covering the acute and convalescent phases of COVID-19 were provided by collaborators in the United States, Italy and Spain. Where available, HLA class I and class II types were obtained from metadata supplied by the sample provider rather than from assay-based typing. The repertoires were released in a freely available public database intended as a resource for research on the immune response to SARS-CoV-2. Subjects who had been exposed to COVID-19, were actively infected with it, or had recovered from it provided the deeply sampled blood TCRbeta repertoires that made up the dataset. The material from the prospective study consisted of cDNA or gDNA derived from T cells, B-cell-depleted T cells, or PBMCs. The samples were drawn from the first 160 participants of the ongoing ImmuneRACE study and from 1,254 subjects provided by 6 global collaborators. Nearly every sample came with metadata listing a de-identified subject ID, COVID-19 status, age in years and sex. The full study reports these points: The quantity of clinical and demographic metadata differed by source and by participant and was supplied without curation.

Whole blood was collected in K2EDTA tubes by collaborating institutions according to the institutions' own protocols. For TCRbeta analysis, collaborators shipped samples as frozen whole blood, isolated PBMCs, or DNA extracted from either of those sample types. From the cysteine through the phenylalanine, the CDR3 covers 15 amino acids. Only CDR3 DNA is held: 45 bases, read in frame from base 1. Reading the germline V gene gives CDR1 MDHEN and CDR2 SYDVKM. Germline trimming: 6 bases from V, 6 bases from J; junction bases outside gene matches: 8. TCRbeta CDR3 regions were amplified from genomic DNA by means of the immunoSEQ Assay, a bias-controlled multiplex PCR. The paper's processing steps were these. Nucleated cell counts per sample were estimated from amplification of reference gene primers within the assay. To quantify the absolute abundance of each unique TCRbeta CDR3 rearrangement, sequence reads were collapsed and filtered. For each sample, productive Simpson clonality was calculated as the square root of Simpson's diversity index over productive rearrangements. Imported from immuneACCESS, the table was reduced by TCRdb to in-frame sequences with V and J called. These copies leave out some clones; in studies compared against another copy, an unresolved V gene accounts for under half, and the cause of the remainder is not known. V, J and clone size are taken as reported in that table, and D and trimming were inferred from the DNA itself. This sample comprises tens of thousands of clones, approximately 91% of them detected only once. About 2.2% of the sample comes from the top ten.

As concerns this clone: Its cognate antigen has yet to be identified. No per-base quality is available; no much larger clone lies one base away.

Sequenced sample: peripheral blood. In this chain, TRBV28 is recombined with TRBJ1-3; 10 bases in the middle match TRBD1. This clonotype originated in a man between 60 and 75 years old with acute or convalescent COVID-19. The DNA reads as follows: TGTGCCAGCAGACGACAGGGGGCTAACGAAAACACCATATATTTT. Protein translation: CASRRQGANENTIYF.